What follows is one T cell receptor beta chain and its context. Its antigen is unknown. Not a single patient had been given any form of treatment at any point before undergoing thyroid surgery. This sample was included in a study of metastatic and nonmetastatic thyroid tumors. Study outcomes and limitations: Benign nodules were reported to have significantly lower TCR beta diversity than malignant thyroid tumors, in blood and tumor.

In the study's own analysis: The study took CDR3 differences across clinicopathological groups and made a distant-metastasis classifier for papillary thyroid cancer from them. TCRdb re-called the PCR reads with MiXCR. TCRdb's processing, not the authors' own work, is the source of the V and J calls. The data contain roughly 24,000 clones, roughly 18% of them singletons. Germline V lookup: CDR1 KGHSH, CDR2 LQKENI. Trimming at V came to 3 bases and at J to 2 bases, leaving 4 bases not matched to a gene. This CDR3 region has 14 residues. This chain uses TRBV18 with TRBJ2-7; TRBD1 matches at 7 bases. This receptor was identified in a male donor with papillary thyroid cancer or a benign thyroid nodule (not recorded which). Some clones in this sample may be carry-over from other donors' samples. The sample comprised adjacent normal tissue. The CDR3 DNA is TGTGCCAGCTCACCCCGGGACAGAACCTACGAGCAGTACTTC. Protein: CASSPRDRTYEQYF.